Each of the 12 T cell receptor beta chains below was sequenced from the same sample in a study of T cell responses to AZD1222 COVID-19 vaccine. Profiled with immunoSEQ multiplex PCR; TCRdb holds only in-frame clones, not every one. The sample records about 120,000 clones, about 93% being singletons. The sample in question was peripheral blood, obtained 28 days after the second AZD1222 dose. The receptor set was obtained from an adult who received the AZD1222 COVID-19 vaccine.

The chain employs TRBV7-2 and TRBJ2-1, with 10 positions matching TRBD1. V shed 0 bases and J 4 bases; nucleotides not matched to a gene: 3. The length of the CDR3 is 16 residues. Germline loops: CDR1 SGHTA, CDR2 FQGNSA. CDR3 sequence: CASSLAGTGVYNEQFF. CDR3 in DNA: TGTGCCAGCAGCTTAGCCGGGACAGGGGTATACAATGAGCAGTTCTTC.

CDR3: CASSQDLLGALAGGLTDTQYF. The CDR3 coding sequence is TGCGCCAGCAGCCAAGATCTTCTAGGGGCACTAGCGGGGGGTCTAACAGATACGCAGTATTTT. The rearrangement links TRBV4-3 to TRBJ2-3, with TRBD2 identical over 12 bases. There are 21 residues in the CDR3. Trimming removed 0 bases from V and 3 bases from J; junction bases left unmatched: 16. The germline V gene encodes CDR1 LGHNA and CDR2 YSLEER.

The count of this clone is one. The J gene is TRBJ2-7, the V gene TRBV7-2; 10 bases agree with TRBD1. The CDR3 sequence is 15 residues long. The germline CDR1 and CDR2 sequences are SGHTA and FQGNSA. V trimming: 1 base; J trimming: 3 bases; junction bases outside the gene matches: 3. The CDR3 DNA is TGTGCCAGCAGCTTAGTCGGGGACAGGGGCTACGAGCAGTACTTC. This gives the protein CASSLVGDRGYEQYF.

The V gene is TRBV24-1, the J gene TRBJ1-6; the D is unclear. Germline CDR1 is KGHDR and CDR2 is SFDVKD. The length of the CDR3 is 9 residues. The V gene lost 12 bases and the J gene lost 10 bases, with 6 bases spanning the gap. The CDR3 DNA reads TGTGCCTCCCACTCACCCCTCCACTTT. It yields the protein CASHSPLHF.

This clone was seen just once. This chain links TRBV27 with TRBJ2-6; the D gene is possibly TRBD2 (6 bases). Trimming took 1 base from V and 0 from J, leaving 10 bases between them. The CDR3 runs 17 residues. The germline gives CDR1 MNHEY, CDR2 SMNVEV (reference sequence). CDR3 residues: CASSLLPGDSGANVLTF. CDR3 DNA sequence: TGTGCCAGCAGTTTATTGCCGGGGGACTCTGGGGCCAACGTCCTGACTTTC.

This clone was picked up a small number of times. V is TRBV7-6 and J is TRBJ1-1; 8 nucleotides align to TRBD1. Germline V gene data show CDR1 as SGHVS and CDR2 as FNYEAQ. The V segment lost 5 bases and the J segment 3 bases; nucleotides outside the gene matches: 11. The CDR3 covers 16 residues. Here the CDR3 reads CASSLRTGRWDTEAFF. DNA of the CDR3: TGTGCCAGCAGCCTCCGGACAGGGCGGTGGGACACTGAAGCTTTCTTT.

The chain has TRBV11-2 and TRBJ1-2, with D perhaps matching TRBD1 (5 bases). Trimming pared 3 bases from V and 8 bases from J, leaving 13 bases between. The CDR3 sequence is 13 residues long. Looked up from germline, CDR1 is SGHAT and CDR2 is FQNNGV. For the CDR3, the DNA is TGTGCCAGCAGCTTCTCCGGGACGCAAGGCTACACCTTC. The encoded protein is CASSFSGTQGYTF.

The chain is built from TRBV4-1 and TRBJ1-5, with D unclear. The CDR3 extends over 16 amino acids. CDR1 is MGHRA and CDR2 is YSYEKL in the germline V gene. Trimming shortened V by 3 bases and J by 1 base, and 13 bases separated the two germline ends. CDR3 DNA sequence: TGCGCCAGCAGCCACCCCGGACGGGAGAGCAATCAGCCCCAGCATTTT. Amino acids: CASSHPGRESNQPQHF.

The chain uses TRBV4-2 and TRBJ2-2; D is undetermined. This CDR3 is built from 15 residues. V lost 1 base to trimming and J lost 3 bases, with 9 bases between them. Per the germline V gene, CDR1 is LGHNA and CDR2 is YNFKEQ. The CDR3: CASSQGEAYTGELFF. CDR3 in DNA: TGTGCCAGCAGCCAAGGGGAAGCGTACACCGGGGAGCTGTTTTTT.

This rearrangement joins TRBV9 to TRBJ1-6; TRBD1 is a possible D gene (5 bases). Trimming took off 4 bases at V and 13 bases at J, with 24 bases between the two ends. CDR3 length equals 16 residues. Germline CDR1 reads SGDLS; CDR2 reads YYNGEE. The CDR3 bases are TGTGCCAGCAGCCTCGGGGCGGGGACTCGGTCGGTTCCCCTCCACTTT. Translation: CASSLGAGTRSVPLHF.

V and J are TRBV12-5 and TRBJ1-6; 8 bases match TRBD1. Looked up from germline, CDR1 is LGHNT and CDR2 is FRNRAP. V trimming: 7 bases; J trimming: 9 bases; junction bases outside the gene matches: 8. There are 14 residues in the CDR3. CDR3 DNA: TGTGCTAGTGCCCAGGACAGGGAAGGTTCACCCCTCCACTTT. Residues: CASAQDREGSPLHF.

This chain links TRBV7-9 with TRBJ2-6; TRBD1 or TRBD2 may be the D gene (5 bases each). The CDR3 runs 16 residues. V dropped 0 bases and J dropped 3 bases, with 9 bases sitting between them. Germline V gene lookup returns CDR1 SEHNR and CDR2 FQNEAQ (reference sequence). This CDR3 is CASSLAVGVGANVLTF. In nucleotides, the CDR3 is TGTGCCAGCAGCTTAGCGGTGGGGGTTGGGGCCAACGTCCTGACTTTC.